Described below is a single T cell receptor (beta chain) sequence and its context. The split of CD4+ cells yielded CD45RA+ naive and CD45RA-negative memory subsets. Generated by immunoSEQ multiplex PCR, the TCRdb table keeps only in-frame clones and is missing some. Of around 2.5 million clones in the sample, approximately 93% were seen once. Germline V gene data show CDR1 as MDHEN and CDR2 as SYDVKM. Trimming pared 1 base from V and 3 bases from J, leaving 10 bases between. This CDR3 has 14 residues. The entry originates in a study of shared clonotypes between healthy human individuals. This chain uses TRBV28 with TRBJ2-7, with D unclear. The sequenced material came from naive CD4+ T cells from PBMCs. The subset is: CD45RA+ positively selected. The sequence derives from a man between 18 and 35 years old in good health. Some clones in this sample may be carry-over from other donors' samples. In DNA, the CDR3 is TGTGCCAGCAGTTTATTTGGGCAGAGCTACGAGCAGTACTTC. Amino acids: CASSLFGQSYEQYF. Full variable domain (rest looked up from reference TRBV28 and TRBJ2-7): DVKVTQSSRYLVKRTGEKVFLECVQDMDHENMFWYRQDPGLGLRLIYFSYDVKMKEKGDIPEGYSVSREKKERFSLILESASTNQTSMYLCASSLFGQSYEQYFGPGTRLTVT.